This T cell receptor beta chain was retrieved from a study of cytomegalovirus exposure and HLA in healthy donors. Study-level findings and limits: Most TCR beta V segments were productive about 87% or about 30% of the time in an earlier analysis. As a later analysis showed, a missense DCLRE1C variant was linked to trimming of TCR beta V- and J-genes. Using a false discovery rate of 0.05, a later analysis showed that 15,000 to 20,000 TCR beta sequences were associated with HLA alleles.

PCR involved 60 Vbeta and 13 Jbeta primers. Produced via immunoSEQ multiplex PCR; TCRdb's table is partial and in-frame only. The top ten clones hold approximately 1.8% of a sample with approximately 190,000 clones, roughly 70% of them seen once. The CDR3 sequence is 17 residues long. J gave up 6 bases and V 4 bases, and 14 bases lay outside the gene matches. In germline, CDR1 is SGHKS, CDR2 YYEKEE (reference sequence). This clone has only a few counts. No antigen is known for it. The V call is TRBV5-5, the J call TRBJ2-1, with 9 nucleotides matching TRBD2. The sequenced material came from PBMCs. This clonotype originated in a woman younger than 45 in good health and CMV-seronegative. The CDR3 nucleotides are TGTGCCAGCAGCCTACACGGGGGGGCTAGCGGGATCAATGAGCAGTTCTTC. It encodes CASSLHGGASGINEQFF. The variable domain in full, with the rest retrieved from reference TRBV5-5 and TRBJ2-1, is DAGVTQSPTHLIKTRGQQVTLRCSPISGHKSVSWYQQVLGQGPQFIFQYYEKEERGRGNFPDRFSARQFPNYSSELNVNALLLGDSALYLCASSLHGGASGINEQFFGPGTRLTVL.